Listed below are T cell receptor beta chains from one sample, sequenced in a study of blood T cell repertoires in COVID-19. Here immunoSEQ multiplex PCR was the method, and the copy in TCRdb shows in-frame clones only, minus some. The sample lists approximately 290,000 clones; about nine tenths were seen once. Input material: PBMCs or T cells enriched from blood (not recorded which). The receptors were gathered from a woman aged 25 to 39 who had recovered from COVID-19. The CDR3 runs from the conserved cysteine through the conserved F or W. The D gene is left open where the match is weak. The size entry is marked missing in some rows and otherwise reads once, few, many or a size class.

J | length | D | size | V | DNA | CDR3
TRBJ2-6 | 16 | . | . | TRBV27 | TGTGCCAGCCACGTAGGGGGTACCTCTGGGGCCAACGTCCTGACTTTC | CASHVGGTSGANVLTF
TRBJ2-6 | 19 | TRBD2 | once | TRBV28 | TGTGCCAGCAGCCGACGAGTAGCGGGAGGGCCTTATGGGGCCAACGTCCTGACTTTC | CASSRRVAGGPYGANVLTF
TRBJ1-6 | 12 | . | once | TRBV10-3 | TGTGCCATCAGCAGGGATGGTTCACCCCTCCACTTT | CAISRDGSPLHF
TRBJ2-1 | 14 | . | . | TRBV27 | TGTGCCAGCAGTTTGGGGGGCTCCTACAATGAGCAGTTCTTC | CASSLGGSYNEQFF
TRBJ1-3 | 14 | TRBD1 | . | TRBV28 | TGTGCCAGCAGACTACAGGGGGCTGGAAACACCATATATTTT | CASRLQGAGNTIYF
TRBJ1-2 | 14 | . | . | TRBV28 | TGTGCCAGCAGGCCACAGGGATCTAACTATGGCTACACCTTC | CASRPQGSNYGYTF
TRBJ2-7 | 13 | TRBD1 | once | TRBV6-1 | TGTGCCAGCAGTGAACAGGGGGTAGGCGAGCAGTACTTC | CASSEQGVGEQYF
TRBJ1-5 | 14 | TRBD1 | . | TRBV28 | TGTGCCAGCAGTATGGACAGGCGAGGGCAGCCCCAGCATTTT | CASSMDRRGQPQHF
TRBJ2-5 | 17 | TRBD2 | . | TRBV5-6 | TGTGCCAGCAGCCACGGACTAGCGGGAGGGATCGAAGAGACCCAGTACTTC | CASSHGLAGGIEETQYF
TRBJ2-2 | 14 | . | . | TRBV9 | TGTGCCAGCAGCGGACACCTGAACACCGGGGAGCTGTTTTTT | CASSGHLNTGELFF
TRBJ1-3 | 14 | TRBD1 | . | TRBV30 | TGTGCCTGGAGTGAGGGGGCGGTTGGAAACACCATATATTTT | CAWSEGAVGNTIYF
TRBJ1-6 | 13 | . | once | TRBV12-3/TRBV12-4 | TGTGCCAGCAGTTGGGGCCGATGGTCACCCCTCCACTTT | CASSWGRWSPLHF
TRBJ2-1 | 16 | TRBD2 | . | TRBV10-1 | TGCGCCAGCAGTGCTCTAGCGGGAGGTGTGGCAAATGAGCAGTTCTTC | CASSALAGGVANEQFF
TRBJ2-1 | 15 | TRBD2 | . | TRBV19 | TGTGCCAGTAGTATCACTAGCGCCACATACAATGAGCAGTTCTTC | CASSITSATYNEQFF
TRBJ2-2 | 15 | . | . | TRBV5-5 | TGTGCCAGCAGCTTGGTGGCAGCGAACACCGGGGAGCTGTTTTTT | CASSLVAANTGELFF
TRBJ2-2 | 15 | TRBD1 | . | TRBV2 | TGTGCCAGCAGCAACAGGGGTTTGAACACCGGGGAGCTGTTTTTT | CASSNRGLNTGELFF
TRBJ2-7 | 16 | TRBD2 | . | TRBV6-6 | TGTGCCAGCAGTTCCACTAGACTAGCGGGGTCCTACGAGCAGTACTTC | CASSSTRLAGSYEQYF
TRBJ1-6 | 15 | . | once | TRBV18 | TGTGCCAGCTCACCACCCGACAGGCAAAATTCACCCCTCCACTTT | CASSPPDRQNSPLHF
TRBJ1-2 | 11 | . | . | TRBV28 | TGTGCCAGCAGTCCCAGAAATGGCTACACCTTC | CASSPRNGYTF
TRBJ2-3 | 14 | TRBD1 | . | TRBV5-4 | TGTGCCAGCAGCCCCAGGACAGGCAGAGATACGCAGTATTTT | CASSPRTGRDTQYF
TRBJ2-2 | 17 | TRBD2 | . | TRBV7-9 | TGTGCCAGCAGCCTCTATAGCGGGGGCTTTAACACCGGGGAGCTGTTTTTT | CASSLYSGGFNTGELFF
TRBJ1-2 | 13 | TRBD1 | . | TRBV30 | TGTGCCACTACAGGGGGAGCTAACTATGGCTACACCTTC | CATTGGANYGYTF
TRBJ2-5 | 16 | TRBD2 | . | TRBV7-8 | TGTGCCAGCAGCGCGGGACTAGCCCGTTTCGAAGAGACCCAGTACTTC | CASSAGLARFEETQYF
TRBJ2-1 | 15 | TRBD2 | . | TRBV27 | TGTGCCAGCAGTTCTCGACTAGCGGGAGACAATGAGCAGTTCTTC | CASSSRLAGDNEQFF
TRBJ1-1 | 13 | . | . | TRBV6-4 | TGTGCCAGCAGTGTTGAGGGTGGGGGGGAAGCTTTCTTT | CASSVEGGGEAFF
TRBJ1-4 | 19 | TRBD1 | . | TRBV3-1/TRBV3-2 | TGTGCCAGCAGCCAAGGCCAGAACCCGGGACAGCTTTATAATGAAAAACTGTTTTTT | CASSQGQNPGQLYNEKLFF
TRBJ2-5 | 16 | TRBD1 | once | TRBV5-4 | TGTGCCAGCAGCCAGGGACAGGGATGGTCGGGGGAGACCCAGTACTTC | CASSQGQGWSGETQYF
TRBJ1-1 | 13 | . | . | TRBV14 | TGTGCCAGCAGCCCCTCGGGGATGGTTGAAGCTTTCTTT | CASSPSGMVEAFF
TRBJ2-7 | 13 | . | . | TRBV4-1 | TGCGCCAGCAGCCAATCGGACTTTTACGAGCAGTACTTC | CASSQSDFYEQYF
TRBJ2-7 | 12 | TRBD1 | . | TRBV2 | TGTGCCAGCGGAGGACAGGGCTACGAGCAGTACTTC | CASGGQGYEQYF
TRBJ2-1 | 18 | TRBD1 | . | TRBV11-2 | TGTGCCAGCAGCATACCGGGACAGGGGGCAGTAAGGTCAAATGAGCAGTTCTTC | CASSIPGQGAVRSNEQFF
TRBJ1-2 | 12 | . | . | TRBV7-9 | TGTGCCAGCAGGTCGGGGACTCTTGGCTACACCTTC | CASRSGTLGYTF
TRBJ2-7 | 17 | TRBD2 | . | TRBV11-2 | TGTGCCAGCAGCTTAGAACTAGCGGGAGGTTGGGAGTACGAGCAGTACTTC | CASSLELAGGWEYEQYF
TRBJ1-3 | 13 | TRBD1 | . | TRBV14 | TGTGCCAGCAGCCAAGACCGGAGGGACAGCCCTACCTTT | CASSQDRRDSPTF
TRBJ1-1 | 14 | . | . | TRBV18 | TGTGCCAGCTCACCCACCGACAGTTACACTGAAGCTTTCTTT | CASSPTDSYTEAFF
TRBJ1-1 | 13 | TRBD1 | . | TRBV28 | TGTGCCAGCAGTTTGACAGGGGTGACTGAAGCTTTCTTT | CASSLTGVTEAFF
TRBJ1-1 | 16 | TRBD1 | . | TRBV28 | TGTGCCAGCAGAGCCGGAGACATGGGGACAGACACTGAAGCTTTCTTT | CASRAGDMGTDTEAFF
TRBJ2-7 | 15 | . | . | TRBV4-3 | TGCGCCAGCAGCCAGGACCAGGGTCCCCCCGACGAGCAGTACTTC | CASSQDQGPPDEQYF
TRBJ1-2 | 14 | . | . | TRBV21-1 | TGTGCCAGCAGCAAAGAAGAGTTGGACTATGGCTACACCTTC | CASSKEELDYGYTF
TRBJ2-7 | 13 | TRBD1 | . | TRBV4-3 | TGCGCCAGCAGCCGAGGACAGGGAGGCGAGCAGTACTTC | CASSRGQGGEQYF
TRBJ1-2 | 18 | TRBD1 | . | TRBV11-2 | TGTGCCAGCAGCTTAGTTAAGGACAGGGGGCGATGGGACTATGGCTACACCTTC | CASSLVKDRGRWDYGYTF
TRBJ2-2 | 18 | . | . | TRBV11-3 | TGTGCCAGCAGCTTAGGTCCACGAGGCGGCCCGAACACCGGGGAGCTGTTTTTT | CASSLGPRGGPNTGELFF
TRBJ1-6 | 14 | . | . | TRBV6-5 | TGTGCCAGCAGTCTGATTAGTAGTAATTCACCCCTCCACTTT | CASSLISSNSPLHF
TRBJ2-5 | 15 | TRBD2 | . | TRBV5-4 | TGTGCCAGCAGCTCGGACCGGGGGGTCCAAGAGACCCAGTACTTC | CASSSDRGVQETQYF
TRBJ2-2 | 15 | . | . | TRBV9 | TGTGCCAGCAGCATACTAGGGATTAACACCGGGGAGCTGTTTTTT | CASSILGINTGELFF
TRBJ2-7 | 14 | TRBD1 | once | TRBV9 | TGTGCCAGCAGCCCCCTGACAGGGTCCTACGAGCAGTACTTC | CASSPLTGSYEQYF
TRBJ2-5 | 16 | TRBD2 | . | TRBV4-3 | TGCGCCAGCAGCCAGCTAGCGGGAGTGGGAAAAGAGACCCAGTACTTC | CASSQLAGVGKETQYF
TRBJ1-5 | 17 | . | . | TRBV2 | TGTGCCAGCAGTGTCGTTTCCGGAGGGGCTAGCAATCAGCCCCAGCATTTT | CASSVVSGGASNQPQHF
TRBJ2-1 | 16 | TRBD2 | . | TRBV4-2 | TGTGCCAGCAGCCAAGAGTTCGCGGGGGTATACAATGAGCAGTTCTTC | CASSQEFAGVYNEQFF
TRBJ2-1 | 16 | TRBD2 | once | TRBV6-1 | TGTGCCAGCAGTGAACCCACTAGCGGGGTATACAATGAGCAGTTCTTC | CASSEPTSGVYNEQFF
TRBJ1-1 | 13 | TRBD1 | . | TRBV27 | TGTGCCAGCAATCGACAGGGGTCAACTGAAGCTTTCTTT | CASNRQGSTEAFF
TRBJ2-1 | 15 | TRBD1 | . | TRBV12-5 | TGTGCTAGTGCCAGACCGGGACAGGGTGTCAGTGAGCAGTTCTTC | CASARPGQGVSEQFF